This TCR beta chain emerged from a study of cytomegalovirus exposure and HLA in healthy donors (dated by TCRdb to 2017 to 2019). Broadly, across the study: An earlier analysis of roughly 500 of the donors reported about 300 Gb of sequence data and about 120 million unique TCR beta sequences obtained from some 170 million T cells. Several DR-DQ haplotypes were handled as single units for association and clustering because linkage in the cohort was strong. Both class I and class II loci were covered by HLA typing, at four-digit resolution. Among some 400 genotyped donors of the cohort, an average of around 240,000 unique TCR beta nucleotide sequences was sequenced per donor, of which about 18% were non-productive. All discovery cohort repertoires had been generated using a single sequencing platform. Donor age, sex, ethnicity and CMV serostatus were compiled alongside the repertoire data. To decide whether each TCR beta V gene segment behaved as functional or pseudogenic, an earlier analysis of some 600 of the donors relied on high-throughput TCR beta sequencing. A later analysis re-examined previously published TCR beta repertoires from 610 or so donors and added high-resolution HLA genotyping to investigate patterns of TCR occurrence. The genetic ancestry cluster associated with self-reported Caucasian donors included 70% to 85% of the roughly 390 genotyped donors. A later genetic analysis used genome-wide SNP genotypes for about three fifths of the roughly 700 donors, treating that subset as a discovery cohort. The study aimed to test whether cataloging public T cell receptors could reveal signatures of past pathogen exposure. In the later analysis, no new phenotypic data were used to find candidate immune exposures; instead, reliance was placed on TCR beta sequences and their occurrence across donors. The T cell repertoires of 666 subjects were profiled by immunosequencing and related to cytomegalovirus serostatus. An early release that covered more than 550 HLA-typed donors contained 300 to 350 gigabases of sequencing data and tens of millions of unique TCR sequences. High-throughput TCR immunosequencing, statistical association of individual TCRs with disease status, and machine learning were combined to predict cytomegalovirus infection status. The number of donors typed differed by locus, with 629-630 for A, B, C, DRB1 and DQB1, 522 for DQA1, over 600 for DPA1, and approximately 470 for DPB1. In addition to the first cohort of several hundred subjects, a separate validation cohort of 100 to 150 different subjects was used. Results and caveats for the whole study, not just this receptor: V-gene and J-gene trimming of TCR beta chains was associated with a missense DCLRE1C variant in a later genetic analysis, and the association was replicated in an independent cohort. The study listed approximately 150 TCR beta chains as associated with cytomegalovirus. Assigning TCR associations to individual alleles was difficult when HLA alleles, especially DR and DQ, strongly co-occurred. A later analysis reported that several top co-occurrence clusters appeared linked to parvovirus B19, influenza, CMV and Epstein-Barr virus. A group of highly shared sequence variants was considered likely to be a technical artifact of the sequencing pipeline. Compared with the approximately 670-donor mean, donors in an Asian-associated ancestry cluster had fewer N-insertions in productive TCRs, according to a later genetic analysis. The only immune exposure information available for the cohort was CMV serostatus. A later analysis associated approximately 17,000 TCR beta sequences with specific HLA alleles at a false discovery rate of 0.05. A further reported finding was that TCR beta sequences accurately predicted the HLA-A and HLA-B alleles for most subjects in the first cohort. Because counts were too low, 15 to 20 rarely observed V segments, including chromosome 9 orphons, were excluded from the earlier analysis of around 590 of the donors. Some IMGT-functional V segments, including TRBV6-2 and TRBV6-3, could not be told apart with the 87-base-pair reads, so those segments were excluded. A later analysis found that HLA-associated TCR beta chains were more clonally expanded and had lower generation probabilities than equally common non-associated chains. In both the original and validation cohorts, the classifier was reported to diagnose cytomegalovirus status with high specificity and sensitivity. Presence/absence analyses assumed roughly uniform sequencing depth across donors, an assumption that may not hold. According to a later analysis, TCR association rates differed among HLA loci, with DRB1 alleles showing the most associated TCRs and HLA-C alleles showing the fewest. Most CMV-associated TCR beta chains appeared to be HLA-restricted in a later analysis, and the HLA associations seemed to be driven largely by CMV exposure. In vitro tests confirmed that a few of the cytomegalovirus-associated TCR beta chains recognize cytomegalovirus antigens. Most TCR sequences were observed very rarely across donors, whereas some public TCRs were present in many individuals. Correlated functional status among segregating V segments might reflect linkage disequilibrium, but an unknown experimental factor could not be ruled out. In an earlier analysis of approximately 590 of the donors, most TCR beta V segments were observed in productive rearrangements about 90% or about 30% of the time, broadly matching IMGT annotations. The cohort was sequenced for TCR beta chains only, and without alpha or paired-chain data the features that could be detected were limited. Because HLA typing was missing for some donors at each locus, association tests included only the typed subset. It was suggested by the authors that the approach could potentially be generalized to other disease states and immunological phenotypes.

The cohort was made up of several hundred healthy bone marrow donors. At the time of sampling, all cohort members were nominally healthy, though unrecorded immune exposures were likely present. The donor was CMV seronegative and belonged to the group of 350 to 400 seronegative cohort members. A peripheral blood sample was provided by each donor, and peripheral blood mononuclear cells were used for TCR beta sequencing. The Qiagen DNeasy Blood Extraction Kit was used to extract genomic DNA from the blood cell samples. CDR3 length: 17 amino acids, cysteine to phenylalanine. Only the CDR3 portion is preserved as DNA: 51 bases, with reading frame beginning at the first base. V lost 3 bases and J lost 5 bases, and the count of bases not matched to a germline gene is 16. CDR1 and CDR2 are read off the germline V gene (reference sequence) as MNHEY and SMNVEV. In regard to this clone: What antigen it recognizes has not been identified. No base-level quality is on record; no much larger clone is a single base apart.

Library preparation employed the immunoSEQ multiplex PCR assay. For the multiplex PCR, a mixture combining 60 forward primers for TCR Vbeta segments and 13 reverse primers for TCR Jbeta segments was used. Amplification of the CDR3 region of rearranged TCR beta genes was performed with a multiplex PCR assay on genomic DNA. Amplified TCR beta libraries were sequenced as 87-base-pair reads on the Illumina HiSeq System. The authors processed their data as follows. A later analysis counted about 80 million unique TCR beta chains across the 700 or so repertoires, and some 11 million of these chains were shared by at least two donors. Raw reads were error-corrected and collapsed into unique sequences with a nearest-neighbor algorithm that merged closely related sequences to remove PCR and sequencing errors. V, D and J gene segments were assigned by aligning CDR3 sequences to IMGT reference sequences. For a sequence to be retained, a match of at least six nucleotides was required to both a V gene segment and a J gene segment. A rearrangement was called productive if the CDR3 had no stop codons and remained in frame with V and J, and every other rearrangement was called non-productive. CDR3 was defined by IMGT convention, running from the second conserved V-encoded cysteine to the conserved J-encoded phenylalanine. In an earlier analysis of just under 600 of the donors, sequences lacking an unambiguous match to a single V gene segment were excluded. In an earlier analysis of around 600 of the donors, V segments were called functional above 56.7% productive rearrangements and were called segregating when the between-donor standard deviation exceeded 5%. A statistical classification framework was developed to diagnose cytomegalovirus status using the catalog of TCR beta chain sequences. In a later analysis, TCR nucleotide sequences were compared against IMGT/GENE-DB human TR gene sequences so that V and J genes could be assigned. The TCRdist pipeline was used in a later analysis to assign CDR3 sequences and most-parsimonious VDJ recombination scenarios. In a later analysis, each TCR beta chain was defined by its CDR3 amino acid sequence together with its V-gene family, and reads without a unique V-gene family were excluded. As a way to deal with suspected cross-contamination and a sequencing artifact, a later analysis dropped 640 or so nucleotide sequences that were highly shared and had low generation probability. In a later analysis, a clonal expansion index was calculated for each public chain from normalized within-repertoire ranks of inferred template counts. Generation probabilities in a later analysis came from a VDJ recombination model fitted to out-of-frame rearrangements, and those results were checked against IGoR. Hypergeometric tests were used in a later analysis to score TCR-TCR, TCR-HLA and TCR-CMV co-occurrence, with a repertoire-size bias correction applied to the TCR pairs. False discovery rates were estimated in a later analysis by permuting HLA or CMV assignments 20 times. In a later analysis, co-occurring TCRs were grouped using DBSCAN, with TCRdist sequence similarity added in when clustering inside HLA-allele-positive subsets. For co-occurrence clustering, repertoires with fewer than 30,000 or more than 120,000 public chains were excluded, along with about five repertoires with anomalous nucleotide sharing. Drawn from immuneACCESS, this table holds only the in-frame rearrangements with V and J called that TCRdb kept. Clones are partly lost; checked studies trace under half to an unresolved V gene and leave the rest unexplained. That table gives V, J and clone size, and the DNA gave D and trimming. This sample comprises about 110,000 clones, about 86% of them detected only once. 1.5% to 2% of the sample lies in the top ten.

The material sequenced was PBMCs. In this chain, TRBV27 is recombined with TRBJ2-7, with 7 middle bases fitting TRBD2. The TCR comes from a man aged 35 to 55 in good health and CMV-seronegative. The CDR3: CASSFSRSSGALHEQYF. The DNA is as follows: TGTGCCAGCAGTTTCTCACGAAGCAGCGGGGCCCTCCACGAGCAGTACTTC.